These 14 T cell receptor beta chains were all obtained from the same sample, sequenced in a study of cytomegalovirus exposure and HLA in healthy donors. PCR used 60 Vbeta primers and 13 Jbeta primers. Generated by immunoSEQ multiplex PCR, the TCRdb table keeps only in-frame clones and is missing some. The repertoire has some 130,000 clones, about 80% of them found once; the top ten carry about 2%. The sequenced material came from PBMCs. These TCRs come from a man aged 25 to 45 in good health and CMV-seronegative.

This chain connects TRBV6-1 to TRBJ1-2; D call uncertain. CDR1 and CDR2 (germline): MNHNS, SASEGT. V dropped 6 bases and J dropped 5 bases, with 13 bases sitting between them. This CDR3 contains 13 residues. CDR3 nucleotides: TGTGCCAGCAGAGCTCTCCCGCAATATGGCTACACCTTC. It translates to CASRALPQYGYTF.

The rearrangement uses TRBV29-1 and TRBJ1-3, with D possibly being TRBD1 (5 bases). V was clipped by 3 bases and J by 3 bases, with 6 bases between them. This CDR3 is 12 amino acids long. CDR1 and CDR2 from the germline V gene are SQVTM and ANQGSEA. CDR3 sequence: CSVEGGGNTIYF. CDR3 nucleotide sequence: TGCAGCGTTGAGGGGGGTGGAAACACCATATATTTT.

This clone was seen only a few times. V and J are TRBV5-6 and TRBJ2-7; 7 positions agree with TRBD1. Germline V gives CDR1 SGHDT, CDR2 YYEEEE. V was clipped by 6 bases and J by 2 bases; unmatched bases: 5. The CDR3 extends over 13 amino acids. The CDR3 sequence is CASIRTGTYEQYF. In DNA, the CDR3 is TGTGCCAGCATCAGGACAGGAACCTACGAGCAGTACTTC.

The chain recombines TRBV7-2 with TRBJ2-2, with 10 bases matching TRBD1. The CDR3 has 15 residues. The junction had 5 bases not matched to a gene; V was cut back by 5 bases and J by 5 bases. The germline gives CDR1 SGHTA, CDR2 FQGNSA. The CDR3 region has the DNA TGTGCCAGCAGCCGGGACAGGGGATCGACCGGGGAGCTGTTTTTT. Translated, it gives CASSRDRGSTGELFF. Based on the CDR3 plus reference TRBV7-2 and TRBJ2-2, the full variable domain is GAGVSQSPSNKVTEKGKDVELRCDPISGHTALYWYRQSLGQGLEFLIYFQGNSAPDKSGLPSDRFSAERTGGSVSTLTIQRTQQEDSAVYLCASSRDRGSTGELFFGEGSRLTVL.

The rearrangement joins TRBV6-6 to TRBJ2-7; TRBD2 agrees at 11 bases. V dropped 5 bases and J dropped 1; count of bases not matched to a gene: 7. The CDR3 is 16 residues long. CDR1 is MNHNY, CDR2 SVGAGI, per germline (reference sequence). In nucleotides, the CDR3 is TGTGCCAGCAGTCTCACTAGCGGGAGTTCGTCCTACGAGCAGTACTTC. Translation gives CASSLTSGSSSYEQYF.

The V call is TRBV7-2, the J call TRBJ2-1; possible D gene TRBD2, 6 bases. This CDR3 is built from 13 residues. V shed 5 bases and J shed 2 bases, with 7 bases lying between them. Germline-derived CDR1 and CDR2 are SGHTA and FQGNSA. The CDR3 DNA reads as TGTGCCAGCAGCCGCGGGGCCTACAATGAGCAGTTCTTC. It codes for CASSRGAYNEQFF.

V usage is TRBV25-1 and J usage is TRBJ1-5; weak D call: TRBD1 (5 bases). V was pared by 6 bases and J by 4 bases, with 10 bases between. CDR1 is MGHDK and CDR2 is SYGVNS in the germline V gene. This CDR3 region has 13 residues. The CDR3 sequence: CASSQGGNQPQHF. Here the CDR3 DNA reads TGTGCCAGCAGCCAGGGTGGGAATCAGCCCCAGCATTTT. The full variable domain, its missing parts supplied by reference TRBV25-1 and TRBJ1-5, is EADIYQTPRYLVIGTGKKITLECSQTMGHDKMYWYQQDPGMELHLIHYSYGVNSTEKGDLSSESTVSRIRTEHFPLTLESARPSHTSQYLCASSQGGNQPQHFGDGTRLSIL.

The rearrangement links TRBV6-6 to TRBJ2-5; TRBD1 aligns across 8 bases. The DNA end favors TRBJ2-7, so the J call may be wrong. The CDR3 consists of 13 residues. In germline, CDR1 is MNHNY, CDR2 SVGAGI (reference sequence). CDR3 in amino acids: CASSRQGNYEQYF. In DNA, the CDR3 is TGTGCCAGCAGTCGACAGGGGAACTACGAGCAGTACTTC.

V usage is TRBV7-6 and J usage is TRBJ2-7; 8 nucleotides agree with TRBD2. J gave up 4 bases and V 5 bases, and 10 bases lay outside the gene matches. Germline loops: CDR1 SGHVS, CDR2 FNYEAQ. This CDR3 has 15 amino acids. The CDR3 bases are TGTGCCAGCAGCCAAGGTCTCAGCGGGAGTTACGAGCAGTACTTC. Translation gives CASSQGLSGSYEQYF.

This chain links TRBV7-8 with TRBJ2-7; D not resolved. The CDR3 has 12 amino acids. Germline CDR1 reads SGHVS; CDR2 reads FQNEAQ. Deletions cut 5 bases from V and 2 bases from J, with 7 bases between. CDR3 sequence: CASSMAAYEQYF. For the CDR3, the DNA is TGTGCCAGCAGCATGGCAGCCTACGAGCAGTACTTC.

V gene TRBV5-1 combines with J gene TRBJ2-1; 12 bases are a match to TRBD2. This CDR3 comprises 17 residues. J gave up 8 bases and V 4 bases, and 13 bases lay outside the gene matches. Germline lookup yields CDR1 SGHRS and CDR2 YFSETQ. CDR3 protein: CASSLSSSGRAGDEQFF. CDR3 coding DNA: TGCGCCAGCAGCCTTTCCTCTAGCGGGAGGGCCGGCGATGAGCAGTTCTTC.

J is TRBJ2-7 and V is TRBV6-1, with TRBD1 matching over 7 bases. CDR3 size: 14 residues. The J segment lost 6 bases and the V segment lost 5 bases, leaving 10 bases of the junction unmatched. Looked up from germline, CDR1 is MNHNS and CDR2 is SASEGT. The CDR3 DNA reads TGTGCCAGCAGTAAACGACAGGGAAGTTTCGAGCAGTACTTC. Protein product: CASSKRQGSFEQYF.

This clone showed up just once. This chain connects TRBV11-2 to TRBJ2-2; 7 nucleotides line up with TRBD2. Unmatched junction bases numbered 12, after V lost 5 bases and J lost 3 bases. CDR1 and CDR2 from the germline V gene are SGHAT and FQNNGV. There are 17 residues in the CDR3. The CDR3 nucleotides are TGTGCCAGCAGCCTAAGGGGTGGGAGGGGATACACCGGGGAGCTGTTTTTT. It encodes CASSLRGGRGYTGELFF.

The rearrangement joins TRBV4-3 to TRBJ1-1; no definite D call. Germline loops: CDR1 LGHNA, CDR2 YSLEER. V lost 2 bases and J 4 bases, leaving 8 bases between the germline ends. This CDR3 spans 13 amino acids. The CDR3 DNA reads TGCGCCAGCAGCCAAATAACAGCCACTGAAGCTTTCTTT. Translated: CASSQITATEAFF.